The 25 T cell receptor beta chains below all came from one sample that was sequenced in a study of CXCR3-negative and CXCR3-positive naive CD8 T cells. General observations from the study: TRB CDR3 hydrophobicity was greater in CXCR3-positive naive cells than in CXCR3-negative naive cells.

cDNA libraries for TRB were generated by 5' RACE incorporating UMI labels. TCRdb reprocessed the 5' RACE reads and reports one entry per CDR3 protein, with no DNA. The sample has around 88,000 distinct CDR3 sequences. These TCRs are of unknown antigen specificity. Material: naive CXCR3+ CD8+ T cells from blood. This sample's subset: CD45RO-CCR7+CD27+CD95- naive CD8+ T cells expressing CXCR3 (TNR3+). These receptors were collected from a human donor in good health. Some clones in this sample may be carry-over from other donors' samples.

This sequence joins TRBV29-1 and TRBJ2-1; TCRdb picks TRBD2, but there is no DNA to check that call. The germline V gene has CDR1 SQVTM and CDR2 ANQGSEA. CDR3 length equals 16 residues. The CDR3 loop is CSVGAGLAGGPDEQFF.

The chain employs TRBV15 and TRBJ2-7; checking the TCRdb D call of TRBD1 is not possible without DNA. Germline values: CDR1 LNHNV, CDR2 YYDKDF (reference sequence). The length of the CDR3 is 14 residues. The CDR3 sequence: CATSPWPETYEQYF.

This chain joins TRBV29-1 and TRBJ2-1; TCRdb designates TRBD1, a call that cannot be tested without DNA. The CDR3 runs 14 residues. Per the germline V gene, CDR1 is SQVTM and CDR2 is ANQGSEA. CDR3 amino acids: CSVGPTGAWNEQFF.

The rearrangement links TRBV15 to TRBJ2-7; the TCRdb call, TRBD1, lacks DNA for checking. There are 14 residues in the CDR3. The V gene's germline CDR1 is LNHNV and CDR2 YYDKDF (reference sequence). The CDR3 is CATSRVKGGSEQYF.

The CDR3 loop is CASSQLGSYGYTF. The rearrangement uses TRBV16 and TRBJ1-2. From germline, CDR1 is KGHSY and CDR2 FQNENV. There are 13 residues in the CDR3.

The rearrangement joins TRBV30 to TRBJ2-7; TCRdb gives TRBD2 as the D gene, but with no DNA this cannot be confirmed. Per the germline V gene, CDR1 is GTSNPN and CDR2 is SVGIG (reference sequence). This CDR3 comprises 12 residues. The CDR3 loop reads CAAGWAGYEQYF.

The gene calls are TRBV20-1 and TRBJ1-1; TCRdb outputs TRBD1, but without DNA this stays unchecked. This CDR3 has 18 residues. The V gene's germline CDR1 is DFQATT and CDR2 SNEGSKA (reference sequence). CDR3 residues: CSVGPTGAKTGVAGEAFF.

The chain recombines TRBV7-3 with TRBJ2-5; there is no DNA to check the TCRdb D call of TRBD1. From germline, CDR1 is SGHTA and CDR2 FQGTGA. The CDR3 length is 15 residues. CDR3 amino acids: CASSPGGGARETQYF.

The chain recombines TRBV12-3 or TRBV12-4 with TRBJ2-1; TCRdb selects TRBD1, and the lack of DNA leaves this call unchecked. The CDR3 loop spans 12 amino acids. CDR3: CASSWTGNEQFF.

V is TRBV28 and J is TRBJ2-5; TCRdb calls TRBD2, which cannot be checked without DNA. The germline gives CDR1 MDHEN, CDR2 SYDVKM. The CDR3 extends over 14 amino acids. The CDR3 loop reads CASSARLVKETQYF.

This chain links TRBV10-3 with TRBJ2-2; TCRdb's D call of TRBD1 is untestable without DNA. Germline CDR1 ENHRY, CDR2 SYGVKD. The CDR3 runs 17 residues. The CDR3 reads CAISDKDRAFNTGELFF.

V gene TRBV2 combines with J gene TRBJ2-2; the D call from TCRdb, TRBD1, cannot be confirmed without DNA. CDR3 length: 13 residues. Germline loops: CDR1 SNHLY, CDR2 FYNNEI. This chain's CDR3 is CASKDSHTGELFF.

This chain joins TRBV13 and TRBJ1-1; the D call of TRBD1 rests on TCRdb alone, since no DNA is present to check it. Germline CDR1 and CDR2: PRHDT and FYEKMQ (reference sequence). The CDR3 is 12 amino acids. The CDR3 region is CASSQGRGEAFF.

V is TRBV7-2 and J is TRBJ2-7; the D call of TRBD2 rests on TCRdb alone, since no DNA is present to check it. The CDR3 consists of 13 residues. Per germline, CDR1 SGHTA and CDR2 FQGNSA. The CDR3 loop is CASSSGLASEQYF.

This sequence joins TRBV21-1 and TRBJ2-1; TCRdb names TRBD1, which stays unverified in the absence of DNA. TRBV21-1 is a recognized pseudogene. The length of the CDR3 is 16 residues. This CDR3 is CASSKAGVFSYNEQFF.

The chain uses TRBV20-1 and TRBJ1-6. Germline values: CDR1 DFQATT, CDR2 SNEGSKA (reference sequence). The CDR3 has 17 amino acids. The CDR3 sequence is CSARPPGETNLNSPLHF.

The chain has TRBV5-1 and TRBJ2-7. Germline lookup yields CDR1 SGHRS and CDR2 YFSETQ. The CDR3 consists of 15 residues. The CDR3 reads CASSLGSGSSYEQYF.

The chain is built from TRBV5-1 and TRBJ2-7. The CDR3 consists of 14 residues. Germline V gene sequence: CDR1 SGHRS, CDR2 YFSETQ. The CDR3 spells CASSTAGASYEQYF.

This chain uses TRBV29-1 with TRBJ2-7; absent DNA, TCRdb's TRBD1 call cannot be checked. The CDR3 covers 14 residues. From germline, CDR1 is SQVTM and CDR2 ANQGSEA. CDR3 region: CSFPGQENAYEQYF.

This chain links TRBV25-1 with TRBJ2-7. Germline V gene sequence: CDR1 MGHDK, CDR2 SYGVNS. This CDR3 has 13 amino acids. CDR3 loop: CASSEGSSYEQYF.

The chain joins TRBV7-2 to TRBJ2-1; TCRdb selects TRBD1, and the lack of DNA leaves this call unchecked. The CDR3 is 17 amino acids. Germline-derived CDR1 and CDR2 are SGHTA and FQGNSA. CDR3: CASSQPTGTGVVDEQFF.

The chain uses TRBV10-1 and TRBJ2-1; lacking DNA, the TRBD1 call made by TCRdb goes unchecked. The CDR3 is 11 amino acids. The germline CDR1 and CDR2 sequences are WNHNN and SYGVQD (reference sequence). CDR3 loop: CASKPLGEQFF.

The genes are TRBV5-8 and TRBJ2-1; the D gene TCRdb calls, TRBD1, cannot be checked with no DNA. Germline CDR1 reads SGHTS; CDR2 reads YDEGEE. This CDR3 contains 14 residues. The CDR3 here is CASSLGGPRNEQFF.

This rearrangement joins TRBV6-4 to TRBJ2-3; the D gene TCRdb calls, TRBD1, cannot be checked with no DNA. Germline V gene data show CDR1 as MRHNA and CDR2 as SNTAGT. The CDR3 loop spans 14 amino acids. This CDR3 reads CASSERGPQDTQYF.

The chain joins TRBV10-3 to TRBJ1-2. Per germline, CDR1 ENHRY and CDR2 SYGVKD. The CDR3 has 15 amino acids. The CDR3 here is CAIRGPSATGYGYTF.